This T cell receptor (beta chain) originates from a study of T cell responses to AZD1222 COVID-19 vaccine. Trimming shortened V by 4 bases and J by 8 bases, and 20 bases separated the two germline ends. This CDR3 has 15 amino acids. CDR1 is MNHEY and CDR2 is SVGAGI in the germline V gene. This clone was seen a handful of times. The data were produced by immunoSEQ multiplex PCR, yet TCRdb's version contains in-frame clones alone and is incomplete. The table shows roughly 100,000 clones, with about four fifths occurring only once. The source is an adult in good health. This specimen was peripheral blood, taken on day 0 of AZD1222 vaccination. V is TRBV6-5 and J is TRBJ1-2; D gene ambiguous. CDR3 sequence reads: CASSSPVEGGKGYTF. For the CDR3, the DNA is TGTGCCAGCAGTTCCCCCGTGGAGGGTGGAAAAGGCTACACCTTC.